The rows below give T cell receptor beta chains drawn from one sample of a study of blood T cell repertoires in COVID-19. The data were produced by immunoSEQ multiplex PCR, yet TCRdb's version contains in-frame clones alone and is incomplete. This sample has fewer than 65,000 clones, with roughly nine tenths found just once. The sequencing sample was made of peripheral blood. All receptors derive from a woman between 55 and 75 years old with COVID-19, enrolled during active disease. The CDR3 runs from the conserved cysteine through the conserved F or W. D genes are given only for firm matches. Some rows mark clone size as missing; the rest say once, few, many or name a class of expanded clone.

D	V	J	size	DNA	CDR3
TRBD2	TRBV9	TRBJ2-7	.	TGTGCCAGCAGCGTAGATAGTAGGGAGGGAATCAGGTACGAGCAGTACTTC	CASSVDSREGIRYEQYF
.	TRBV6-5	TRBJ1-5	.	TGTGCCAGCAGGCGGGGGGAGTATCAGCCCCAGCATTTT	CASRRGEYQPQHF
TRBD2	TRBV6-5	TRBJ2-7	.	TGTGCCAGCAGTTACTCGAGAGCGGGAGGGGGGGAGCAGTACTTC	CASSYSRAGGGEQYF
.	TRBV28	TRBJ2-7	.	TGTGCCAGCAGCCGCTTCCAGGGTTACGAGCAGTACTTC	CASSRFQGYEQYF
TRBD1	TRBV28	TRBJ1-1	.	TGTGCCAGCAGTTTACCACTCGACAGGGGTTCCCGAGCGAACACTGAAGCTTTCTTT	CASSLPLDRGSRANTEAFF
TRBD2	TRBV24-1	TRBJ2-1	.	TGTGCCACCAGTGACTTTCCGGGACTAGCGGGAGTGAATGAGCAGTTCTTC	CATSDFPGLAGVNEQFF
.	TRBV7-6	TRBJ1-1	.	TGTGCCAGCAGCCCCAGGCATATGTTAGGTAATATGAACACTGAAGCTTTCTTT	CASSPRHMLGNMNTEAFF
.	TRBV6-1	TRBJ2-7	.	TGTGCCAGCAGTCAGGGGGGCGGGTCTAGCGAGCAGTACTTC	CASSQGGGSSEQYF
.	TRBV9	TRBJ2-7	.	TGTGCCAGCAGCGTAGGAGGGGGACACTACGAGCAGTACTTC	CASSVGGGHYEQYF
TRBD2	TRBV9	TRBJ2-1	.	TGTGCCAGCAGCTCTCGAATCCAAGGACTAGCGTTTAACCCCAATTTAAGGAATGAGCAGTTCTTC	CASSSRIQGLAFNPNLRNEQFF
.	TRBV7-6	TRBJ1-6	.	TGTGCCAGCAGCTTCGGAGGCAGGGGATCCTATAATTCACCCCTCCACTTT	CASSFGGRGSYNSPLHF
TRBD2	TRBV6-5	TRBJ2-3	.	TGTGCCAGCAGTTCTCGACTAGCGGGAGCAGATACGCAGTATTTT	CASSSRLAGADTQYF
.	TRBV5-1	TRBJ2-3	.	TGCGCCAGCAGCTTGGGGACTGGCTCAGGGGGGCTCACAGATACGCAGTATTTT	CASSLGTGSGGLTDTQYF
TRBD1	TRBV10-2	TRBJ1-5	.	TGCGCCAGCAGTCCCGGACAGGGATTTGCTCAGCCCCAGCATTTT	CASSPGQGFAQPQHF
.	TRBV5-1	TRBJ2-7	.	TGCGCCAGCAGTGGGGAGTACGAGCAGTACTTC	CASSGEYEQYF
TRBD1	TRBV11-3	TRBJ2-7	.	TGTGCCAGCAGCTTCCGGACAGGGGTCGCGATAGAGCAGTACTTC	CASSFRTGVAIEQYF
.	TRBV20-1	TRBJ1-2	.	TGCAGTGCTAGTGGGGGCGTTAGTTATGGCTACACCTTC	CSASGGVSYGYTF
.	TRBV5-1	TRBJ2-7	.	TGCGCCAGCAGCTTGGACGGGTACGAGCAGTACTTC	CASSLDGYEQYF
TRBD1	TRBV5-5	TRBJ1-1	once	TGTGCCAGCAGCTGGGGGACAGGGGACACTGAAGCTTTCTTT	CASSWGTGDTEAFF
.	TRBV28	TRBJ2-3	.	TGTGCCAGCAGGTTTTCGTATACAGATACGCAGTATTTT	CASRFSYTDTQYF
TRBD2	TRBV7-2	TRBJ2-5	.	TGTGCCAGCAGCAGGGGAGGGAGGGAGGAGACCCAGTACTTC	CASSRGGREETQYF
TRBD1	TRBV24-1	TRBJ1-2	.	TGTGCCACCAGTGAGCAGACAGGGGGTGGCTACACCTTC	CATSEQTGGGYTF
.	TRBV6-6	TRBJ1-6	.	TGTGCCAGCAGTGTCCGGGTCCCCGGGGATTCACCCCTCCACTTT	CASSVRVPGDSPLHF
.	TRBV6-5	TRBJ2-5	.	TGTGCCAGCAAGGATAGGGGTGTAGGCCAAGAGACCCAGTACTTC	CASKDRGVGQETQYF
TRBD2	TRBV5-1	TRBJ2-7	.	TGCGCCAGCAGCCCGACTAGCGGCTCCTCCTACGAGCAGTACTTC	CASSPTSGSSYEQYF
TRBD2	TRBV23-1	TRBJ2-7	.	TGCGCCAGCAGTCGGGGACTAGCGGGAGTAAGCGAGCAGTACTTC	CASSRGLAGVSEQYF
.	TRBV27	TRBJ2-3	once	TGTGCCAGCAGTTCGTATCGGACAGTAAAACCAGATACGCAGTATTTT	CASSSYRTVKPDTQYF
.	TRBV15	TRBJ1-1	.	TGTGCCACCAGCAGAATTACAGGGCCTGAAGCTTTCTTT	CATSRITGPEAFF
.	TRBV6-5	TRBJ1-2	.	TGTGCCAGCACCGATCCCCGGGGAGGGAGGTATGGCTACACCTTC	CASTDPRGGRYGYTF
.	TRBV15	TRBJ2-2	.	TGTGCCACCAGCAGAGATAGGACTGACACCGGGGAGCTGTTTTTT	CATSRDRTDTGELFF
.	TRBV10-3	TRBJ1-4	.	TGTGCCATCAGTGAGCCTGGATTGGGGCGTGCTAATGAAAAACTGTTTTTT	CAISEPGLGRANEKLFF
.	TRBV7-2	TRBJ1-3	.	TGTGCCAGCAGCTTAGGAGGTGGAGCCGGAAACACCATATATTTT	CASSLGGGAGNTIYF
TRBD2	TRBV4-3	TRBJ2-1	.	TGCGCCAGCAGCCAAAGGAGCGGGAGGGCCGAGGATAATGAGCAGTTCTTC	CASSQRSGRAEDNEQFF
.	TRBV3-1/TRBV3-2	TRBJ2-7	.	TGTGCCAGCAGCCAAAGCGGCGCAGGCGGGATCTACGAGCAGTACTTC	CASSQSGAGGIYEQYF
.	TRBV19	TRBJ2-1	.	TGTGCCAGTAGGGCCCGGGGACTGAGAGACCAGTTCTTC	CASRARGLRDQFF
TRBD1	TRBV5-1	TRBJ1-4	.	TGCGCCAGCAGCAGGGGACAGGGGGATGAAAAACTGTTTTTT	CASSRGQGDEKLFF
.	TRBV28	TRBJ2-7	.	TGTGCCAGCAGTTTTGGCAGGGAGGTCTACGAGCAGTACTTC	CASSFGREVYEQYF
.	TRBV5-1	TRBJ1-1	.	TGCGCCAGCAGCTCCTTTTCAGACTCGGAAGCTTTCTTT	CASSSFSDSEAFF
TRBD1	TRBV19	TRBJ2-4	.	TGTGCCAGTAGTCCGGGGGGACAGGGGGCGACCAAAAACATTCAGTACTTC	CASSPGGQGATKNIQYF
TRBD1	TRBV6-5	TRBJ2-7	.	TGTGCCAGCAGGACATCCGGGACAGAGACCTACGAGCAGTACTTC	CASRTSGTETYEQYF
.	TRBV6-5	TRBJ1-3	.	TGTGCCAGCAGGGAGACGGCCGACTCTGGAAACACCATATATTTT	CASRETADSGNTIYF
.	TRBV19	TRBJ2-7	.	TGTGCCAGTAGTAATGGGGCGTACGAGCAGTACTTC	CASSNGAYEQYF
TRBD2	TRBV19	TRBJ2-5	.	TGTGCCAGTAAGATAGGTTCGCGCGGGAGGGCCGAAGAGACCCAGTACTTC	CASKIGSRGRAEETQYF